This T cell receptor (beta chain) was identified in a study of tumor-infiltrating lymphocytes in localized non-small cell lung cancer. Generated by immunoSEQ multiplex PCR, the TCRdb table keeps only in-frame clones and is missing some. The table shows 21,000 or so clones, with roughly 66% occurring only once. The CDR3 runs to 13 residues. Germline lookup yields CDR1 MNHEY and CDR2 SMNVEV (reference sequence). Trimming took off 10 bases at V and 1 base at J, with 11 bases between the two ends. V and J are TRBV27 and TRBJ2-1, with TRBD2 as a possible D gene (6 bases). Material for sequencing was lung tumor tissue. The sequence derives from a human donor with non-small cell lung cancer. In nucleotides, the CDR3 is TGTGCCACCTCGACTAGTTCCTACAATGAGCAGTTCTTC. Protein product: CATSTSSYNEQFF.